This TCR beta chain was sequenced for a study of CD8+CD57+ T cells in acquired aplastic anemia. Study-wide findings and caveats: In common between the patients and the controls were twenty-nine CD8+ CDR3 sequences.

CDR1 GTSNPN and CDR2 SVGIG come from the germline V gene (reference sequence). V lost 1 base and J lost 3; bases outside the gene matches: 6. The CDR3 sequence is 14 residues long. With regard to this clonotype: Its antigen is unknown. A much larger clone differs from this one at a single base, so this may be a read error.

The TCR beta profiling, which covered VDJ combination and CDR3 sequence, was carried out using genomic DNA as the template. Via MiXCR, TCRdb re-called the reads, giving one row per CDR3 protein. The sample carries tens of thousands of distinct CDR3 sequences, 40% to 50% recorded once. The sequence came from a human donor in good health, serving as a control. The sequenced material came from sorted CD4+, CD8+, or CD8+CD57+ T cells (not recorded which) from PBMCs. The rearrangement joins TRBV30 to TRBJ2-7; 7 nucleotides align to TRBD2. CDR3 protein: CAWSEMGGVYEQYF. In DNA, the CDR3 is TGTGCCTGGAGTGAGATGGGAGGGGTCTACGAGCAGTACTTC. Filled out from reference TRBV30 and TRBJ2-7, the complete variable domain reads SQTIHQWPATLVQPVGSPLSLECTVEGTSNPNLYWYRQAAGRGLQLLFYSVGIGQISSEVPQNLSASRPQDRQFILSSKKLLLSDSGFYLCAWSEMGGVYEQYFGPGTRLTVT.